Here is one T cell receptor beta chain with its context. Germline CDR1 reads SNHLY; CDR2 reads FYNNEI. V lost 4 bases and J lost 2, with 16 bases in between. The CDR3 is 16 amino acids. TCRdb keeps only in-frame clones here, not all; method: immunoSEQ multiplex PCR. The top ten clones hold 14% to 15% of a sample with roughly 77,000 clones, roughly 72% of them seen once. During active infection, Seattle patients enrolled and were then monitored through disease. This entry comes from a study of blood T cell repertoires in COVID-19. The TCR comes from a man aged 55 to 70 with COVID-19, enrolled during active disease. The specimen sequenced was peripheral blood. This sequence joins TRBV2 and TRBJ2-3; a possible D gene is TRBD1 (7 bases). The CDR3 DNA reads as TGTGCCAGCAGTGCCCAGGGGGGACGGGACACAGATACGCAGTATTTT. Its protein product is CASSAQGGRDTDTQYF.